The sequence of this T cell receptor (beta chain) was determined in a study of blood T cell repertoires in COVID-19. This CDR3 spans 13 amino acids. V shed 0 bases and J 5 bases; nucleotides not matched to a gene: 0. Original processing notes: Nucleated cell number was recorded as an estimate derived from reference gene primer amplification. Profiling relied on immunoSEQ multiplex PCR, and the TCRdb table lists in-frame clones only, not all of them. That table is the source of V, J and clone size, and D and trimming were worked out from the DNA. This sample carries about 70,000 clones, approximately 86% of them seen once, and the ten largest clones take about an eighth.

This chain connects TRBV12-3 or TRBV12-4 to TRBJ1-2, with 7 bases lining up with TRBD1. The clonotype originates from a woman aged 60 to 75 with acute or convalescent COVID-19. Material for sequencing was peripheral blood. CDR3: CASSLARGYGYTF. The DNA for the CDR3 is TGTGCCAGCAGTTTAGCCAGGGGGTATGGCTACACCTTC.